The T cell receptor (beta chain) described here comes from a study of CD8 T cells in Susac syndrome. The RNA input was roughly 0.5 to 1 ug, and it was reverse transcribed with random hexamers. An immunoSEQ multiplex PCR amplified TCR beta CDR3 over 54 Vbeta and 13 Jbeta. TCRdb analysed the immunoSEQ multiplex PCR reads with MiXCR anew, one entry per CDR3 protein. The profile shows 150,000 to 180,000 distinct CDR3 sequences, approximately 96% of them singletons. TEMRA cells were enriched by FACS, while CD8+ and CD4+ T cells were obtained through a negative isolation that was performed magnetically. Germline V CDR1 and CDR2: LGHDT, YNNKEL (reference sequence). The CDR3 is 11 amino acids. The ends were cut back, 1 base at V and 7 bases at J, with 4 bases in the middle.

The sequenced material came from CD4+ T cells from PBMCs. The chain employs TRBV3-1 and TRBJ1-1; the D is unclear. The receptor's source is a human donor with Susac syndrome. CDR3 sequence: CASSQAGEAFF. CDR3 coding DNA: TGTGCCAGCAGCCAAGCGGGTGAAGCTTTCTTT.